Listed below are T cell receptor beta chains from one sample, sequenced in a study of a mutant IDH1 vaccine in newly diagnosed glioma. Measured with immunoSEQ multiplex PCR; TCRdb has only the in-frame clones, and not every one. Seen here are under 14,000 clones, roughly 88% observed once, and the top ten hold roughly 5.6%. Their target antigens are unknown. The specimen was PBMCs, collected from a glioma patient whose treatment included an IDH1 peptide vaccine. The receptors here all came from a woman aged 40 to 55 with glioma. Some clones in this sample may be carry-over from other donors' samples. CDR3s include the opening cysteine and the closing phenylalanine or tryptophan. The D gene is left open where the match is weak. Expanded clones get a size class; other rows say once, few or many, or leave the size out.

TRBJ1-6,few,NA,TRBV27,TGTGCCAGCAGTGGGCTTTTTGGATCACCCCTCCACTTT,CASSGLFGSPLHF
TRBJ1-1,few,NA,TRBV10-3,TGTGCCATCAGTGAGAGTGCGAGCACTGAAGCTTTCTTT,CAISESASTEAFF
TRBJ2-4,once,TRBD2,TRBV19,TGTGCCAGTAGTATGGGAGGACTAGCGGGACTCGTAGCCAAAAACATTCAGTACTTC,CASSMGGLAGLVAKNIQYF
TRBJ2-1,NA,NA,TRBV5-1,TGCGCCAGCAGCACACGGGACATTCACAATGAGCAGTTCTTC,CASSTRDIHNEQFF
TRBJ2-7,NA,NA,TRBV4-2,TGTGCCAGCAGCCCCTCGTCAGGGACTTCCTACGAGCAGTACTTC,CASSPSSGTSYEQYF
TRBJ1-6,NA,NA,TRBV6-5,TGTGCCAGCAGGCCATCTCAGGGCATGGCTTCACCCCTCCACTTT,CASRPSQGMASPLHF
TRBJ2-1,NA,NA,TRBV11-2,TGTGCCAGCAGCTGGACAGCATACAATGAGCAGTTCTTC,CASSWTAYNEQFF
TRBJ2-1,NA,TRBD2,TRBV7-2,TGTGCCAGCAGCTTTGGACTAGCTAGTGAGCAGTTCTTC,CASSFGLASEQFF
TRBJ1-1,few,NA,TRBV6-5,TGTGCCAGCAGCTCATGGGTGGAGACTGAAGCTTTCTTT,CASSSWVETEAFF
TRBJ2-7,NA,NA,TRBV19,TGTGCCAGTAGTAAGTCACAGCCCTACGAGCAGTACTTC,CASSKSQPYEQYF
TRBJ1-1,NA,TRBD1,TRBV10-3,TGTGCCGGGGGGACAGCAGGCACTGAAGCTTTCTTT,CAGGTAGTEAFF
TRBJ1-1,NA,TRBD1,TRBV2,TGTGCCAGCACCGTCGAGGGGGCGCGGGTCTACACTGAAGCTTTCTTT,CASTVEGARVYTEAFF
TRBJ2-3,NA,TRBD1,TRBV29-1,TGCAGCGTTGAAGGGGCCAGGGGGCGCCCCCCAGATACGCAGTATTTT,CSVEGARGRPPDTQYF
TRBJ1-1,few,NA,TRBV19,TGTGCCAGTAGTATAGGGCAGACGAACACTGAAGCTTTCTTT,CASSIGQTNTEAFF